Each of the 20 T cell receptor beta chains below was sequenced from the same sample in a study of graft-versus-host responses after intestinal transplantation. These receptors have no known antigen. The repertoire was sequenced with immunoSEQ multiplex PCR; TCRdb's copy has only in-frame clones and lacks some. The repertoire consists of roughly 96,000 clones, with about 91% occurring once and the leading ten covering more than 0.4%. Here the sequenced sample was unstimulated CD8+ T cells sorted from spleen or lymph node cells, taken before intestinal transplant. The source of these receptors is a human donor who received an intestinal transplant.

This rearrangement joins TRBV5-1 to TRBJ2-7; 11 bases match TRBD2. With V trimmed by 4 bases and J by 2 bases, 5 bases remained unmatched. Per germline, CDR1 SGHRS and CDR2 YFSETQ. The CDR3 has 15 amino acids. CDR3 nucleotide sequence: TGCGCCAGCAGCCAGGGACTAGCGGTAGCCTACGAGCAGTACTTC. This translates into CASSQGLAVAYEQYF.

The chain joins TRBV7-6 to TRBJ2-1; 9 bases fit TRBD2. The germline CDR1 and CDR2 sequences are SGHVS and FNYEAQ. CDR3 size: 15 residues. V lost 5 bases, J lost 3 bases, and 5 bases stayed unmatched. The CDR3 region is CASSPSSGGYNEQFF. The CDR3 nucleotides are TGTGCCAGCAGCCCTAGTAGCGGGGGCTACAATGAGCAGTTCTTC.

The chain joins TRBV5-6 to TRBJ1-6; D not certain. Germline V gene data show CDR1 as SGHDT and CDR2 as YYEEEE. The CDR3 length is 12 residues. V was pared by 4 bases and J by 11 bases, with 10 bases between. The CDR3 DNA sequence: TGTGCCAGCAGCGGAGGGATTCCACCCCTCCACTTT. It translates to CASSGGIPPLHF.

This sequence joins TRBV28 and TRBJ2-1; 11 bases line up with TRBD1. The V gene end was trimmed by 2 bases and the J gene end by 7 bases; junction bases not matched to a gene: 13. Germline V gene lookup returns CDR1 MDHEN and CDR2 SYDVKM. This CDR3 contains 18 residues. The CDR3 DNA sequence: TGTGCCAGCAGTTTACGCGGTAGCGGGACAGGGGGAGGTAATGAGCAGTTCTTC. Translated: CASSLRGSGTGGGNEQFF.

This clone was recorded once. V usage is TRBV28 and J usage is TRBJ2-2, with D perhaps TRBD2 (7 bases). V was clipped by 3 bases and J by 4 bases, with 12 bases between them. There are 15 residues in the CDR3. The V gene's germline CDR1 is MDHEN and CDR2 SYDVKM. The CDR3 DNA reads as TGTGCCAGCAGTTTTGGGCGGGGGCTCACCGGGGAGCTGTTTTTT. The encoded protein is CASSFGRGLTGELFF. Supplemented by reference TRBV28 and TRBJ2-2, the full variable domain reads DVKVTQSSRYLVKRTGEKVFLECVQDMDHENMFWYRQDPGLGLRLIYFSYDVKMKEKGDIPEGYSVSREKKERFSLILESASTNQTSMYLCASSFGRGLTGELFFGEGSRLTVL.

V is TRBV6-5 and J is TRBJ1-4; TRBD1 aligns across 7 bases. The V gene end was trimmed by 6 bases and the J gene end by 8 bases; junction bases not matched to a gene: 12. Germline V CDR1 and CDR2: MNHEY, SVGAGI. The CDR3 loop spans 15 amino acids. The CDR3 region is CASRSAQGVWEKLFF. CDR3 nucleotide sequence: TGTGCCAGCAGGAGCGCTCAGGGGGTCTGGGAAAAACTGTTTTTT.

This clone came up once. The rearrangement uses TRBV12-5 and TRBJ2-1, with D hard to call. Germline V gene lookup returns CDR1 LGHNT and CDR2 FRNRAP. This CDR3 is 12 amino acids long. The V end was cut by 6 bases, the J end by 6 bases, with 9 bases between. The CDR3: CASGPSLNEQFF. DNA of the CDR3: TGTGCTAGTGGCCCCTCACTCAATGAGCAGTTCTTC.

The chain employs TRBV11-2 and TRBJ1-1; D ambiguous. The CDR3 contains 18 residues. Germline loops: CDR1 SGHAT, CDR2 FQNNGV. The germline V and J ends were trimmed by 3 bases and 8 bases, with 28 bases remaining between them. This chain's CDR3 is CASSLFYLRKPKLSEAFF. For the CDR3, the DNA is TGTGCCAGCAGCTTGTTCTATTTACGCAAGCCCAAGCTCTCAGAAGCTTTCTTT.

This clone has only a few counts. The V gene is TRBV6-5, the J gene TRBJ2-6; D is perhaps TRBD1 (6 bases). V lost 1 base to trimming and J lost 2 bases, with 9 bases between them. The CDR3 contains 16 residues. The germline V gene encodes CDR1 MNHEY and CDR2 SVGAGI. The CDR3 DNA reads as TGTGCCAGCAGTTACTTGGGGGCGACTGGGGCCAACGTCCTGACTTTC. It is translated as CASSYLGATGANVLTF.

The rearrangement joins TRBV7-3 to TRBJ1-5; 9 bases map to TRBD1. V shed 1 base, J shed 1 base, and the junction held 5 bases outside the gene matches. Per the germline V gene, CDR1 is SGHTA and CDR2 is FQGTGA. This CDR3 has 17 residues. CDR3 loop: CASSLMGQGRSNQPQHF. CDR3 DNA: TGTGCCAGCAGCTTAATGGGACAGGGTCGGAGCAATCAGCCCCAGCATTTT.

J is TRBJ1-5 and V is TRBV6-5; unclear D gene. CDR3 size: 13 residues. Trimming left V 5 bases short and J 5 bases short, with 10 bases between. CDR1 MNHEY and CDR2 SVGAGI come from the germline V gene. For the CDR3, the DNA is TGTGCCAGCAGTCAAAATCAGGATCAGCCCCAGCATTTT. Protein product: CASSQNQDQPQHF.

Points on this clone: Other DNA variants within this sample encode the same CDR3. The chain has TRBV19 and TRBJ2-7; perhaps TRBD1 as D (6 bases). Germline V gene data show CDR1 as LNHDA and CDR2 as SQIVND (reference sequence). V was clipped by 3 bases and J by 3 bases, with 9 bases between them. There are 13 residues in the CDR3. CDR3 in amino acids: CASSITGSYEQYF. In nucleotides, the CDR3 is TGTGCCAGTAGTATTACAGGGAGCTACGAGCAGTACTTC.

The chain employs TRBV14 and TRBJ2-3, with TRBD2 matching 9 bases. After removal of 1 base from V and 5 bases from J, the junction contained 4 bases not matched to a gene. CDR3 length equals 15 residues. In germline, CDR1 is SGHDN, CDR2 FVKESK. This CDR3 reads CASSQGGRALDTQYF. As DNA, the CDR3 is TGTGCCAGCAGCCAAGGCGGGAGGGCCCTAGATACGCAGTATTTT.

The CDR3 sequence: CASSASRGGAYNEQFF. The CDR3 nucleotides are TGTGCCAGCAGCGCCTCCCGGGGGGGAGCTTACAATGAGCAGTTCTTC. The chain carries TRBV9 and TRBJ2-1; 8 bases are a match to TRBD2. CDR3 size: 16 residues. The germline V gene encodes CDR1 SGDLS and CDR2 YYNGEE. With 3 bases clipped from V and 4 bases from J, the junction kept 9 bases outside the gene matches.

The rearrangement joins TRBV6-6 to TRBJ2-1; tentatively, D is TRBD2 (5 bases). With 7 bases removed from V and 6 bases from J, the gap between germline ends came to 7 bases. CDR3 size: 11 residues. Germline CDR1 MNHNY, CDR2 SVGAGI (reference sequence). DNA for the CDR3: TGTGCCAGCATGGCGGGCAATGAGCAGTTCTTC. Its translation: CASMAGNEQFF.

The gene calls are TRBV7-7 and TRBJ2-7; the D gene is possibly TRBD2 (5 bases). Trimming shortened V by 5 bases and J by 3 bases, and 17 bases separated the two germline ends. Germline V gives CDR1 SSHAT, CDR2 FNYEAQ (reference sequence). The CDR3 covers 15 residues. The CDR3 bases are TGTGCCAGCAGCCCCGGACCAGGACTGATCTACGAGCAGTACTTC. This codes for CASSPGPGLIYEQYF.

The CDR3 coding sequence is TGTGCCAGCAGCCCCATCCCCCACGGGAACACTGAAGCTTTCTTT. Amino acids: CASSPIPHGNTEAFF. V gene TRBV11-2 combines with J gene TRBJ1-1; D gene ambiguous. Per germline, CDR1 SGHAT and CDR2 FQNNGV. Trimming pared 5 bases from V and 1 base from J, leaving 14 bases between. The CDR3 is 15 amino acids.

The chain recombines TRBV4-2 with TRBJ2-5; 7 nucleotides match TRBD2. The CDR3 extends over 16 amino acids. The germline V gene has CDR1 LGHNA and CDR2 YNFKEQ. V was pared by 1 base and J by 5 bases, with 10 bases of the junction left unmatched. CDR3 in amino acids: CASSQVPAGLRETQYF. The CDR3 DNA reads TGTGCCAGCAGCCAAGTACCAGCGGGACTGCGGGAGACCCAGTACTTC.

The chain has TRBV29-1 and TRBJ1-1; D gene uncertain. Germline V gives CDR1 SQVTM, CDR2 ANQGSEA. This CDR3 is 11 amino acids long. V lost 3 bases to trimming and J lost 6 bases, with 8 bases between them. CDR3 bases: TGCAGCGTTGACTATGCCGCTGAAGCTTTCTTT. Encoded protein: CSVDYAAEAFF. The full variable domain, with the rest looked up from reference TRBV29-1 and TRBJ1-1, is SAVISQKPSRDICQRGTSLTIQCQVDSQVTMMFWYRQQPGQSLTLIATANQGSEATYESGFVIDKFPISRPNLTFSTLTVSNMSPEDSSIYLCSVDYAAEAFFGQGTRLTVV.

The chain joins TRBV6-5 to TRBJ1-3, with no clear D. The CDR3 consists of 14 residues. The V and J ends lost 0 bases and 1 base respectively, with 4 bases between them. Germline V gene data show CDR1 as MNHEY and CDR2 as SVGAGI. The CDR3 region is CASSYSKSGNTIYF. Written as DNA, the CDR3 is TGTGCCAGCAGTTACTCCAAATCTGGAAACACCATATATTTT.